A single TCR beta chain is shown here with its context. It has no known antigen specificity. Base-call qualities are not available, and no considerably larger clone is one nucleotide away. The record originates from a study of OX40 agonist ivuxolimab in advanced cancers. With respect to the entire study: Ivuxolimab was an agonistic, fully human IgG2 monoclonal antibody directed against OX40 (CD134), a costimulatory receptor. Intravenous ivuxolimab was administered to patients every 2 weeks at six dose levels: 0.01, 0.1, 0.3, 1.5, 3 and 10 mg/kg. Of the 50 to 55 patients in dose escalation, about 20 had hepatocellular carcinoma, roughly 15 had melanoma, 9 had renal cell carcinoma and 9 had head and neck cancer. In the dose-escalation cohort, more than 80% of patients were male, and the mean age was 60 years with a range of roughly 23 to 90. Patients were allowed to have had prior anti-PD-1, anti-PD-L1 or anti-CTLA-4 therapy, and 40% of the dose-escalation patients had previously received checkpoint inhibitors. Three dose-escalation patients achieved partial responses, one with hepatocellular carcinoma and two with cutaneous melanoma. Peripheral TCRbeta sequencing aimed to test whether ivuxolimab altered TCR sequence diversity and caused clonal T-cell expansion. The paper describes the monotherapy dose-escalation part (N of about 55 patients) of the phase I trial of ivuxolimab. Study-wide findings and limitations: Low levels of normalized T-cell clonal expansion were also shown by some nonresponding patients. After ivuxolimab, CD8+ T cells had more expanded clones than CD4+ T cells on average. In partial responders in the 0.1-3.0 mg/kg groups, normalized peripheral clonal expansion was found to be among the lowest, especially among CD8+ T cells. At doses of 0.1 to 3.0 mg/kg, clonal expansion of both CD4+ and CD8+ T cells in blood was seen between baseline and week 6. The antigen specificity of the peripheral T cells that underwent clonal expansion was not determined.

Patients with autoimmune disease history or receiving systemic immunosuppression were excluded from the trial. Peripheral blood for TCR sequencing was drawn from every dose cohort at baseline, at cycle 4 day 1 and at cycle 7 day 1. Samples came from an open-label, multicenter, first-in-human phase I dose-escalation trial of ivuxolimab. Adults with locally advanced or metastatic melanoma, renal cell carcinoma, hepatocellular carcinoma or head and neck squamous cell carcinoma were enrolled in the trial. Before TCR sequencing, CD4+ and CD8+ T cells were separately sorted from peripheral blood. To sequence the TCRbeta CDR3 region, genomic DNA was isolated from the sorted cells. The immunoSEQ Assay was used to sequence the TCRbeta CDR3 regions. As stored in TCRdb, this immuneACCESS dataset retains in-frame rearrangements with V and J assigned. A fraction of the clones does not appear; measured against another copy, unresolved V genes explain less than half of the discrepancy, and the remainder lacks a known reason. The sample records more than 80,000 clones, roughly nine tenths of which are singletons. Of the sample, around 1.5% falls within the top ten clones.

The CDR3 holds 16 amino acids from the cysteine to the phenylalanine. Only the CDR3 portion is preserved as DNA: 48 bases, with reading frame beginning at the first base. As encoded in the germline V gene, CDR1 is SGHVS while CDR2 is FQNEAQ. The junction carries 17 bases between V and J, which are trimmed by 3 bases and 6 bases respectively. The chain was built from TRBV7-8 and TRBJ2-2; the best D guess is TRBD1, with 6 bases matching. Specimen: CD4+ or CD8+ T cells sorted from blood, collected in a trial of the OX40 agonist ivuxolimab. This receptor was identified in an adult with an advanced solid tumor such as melanoma, head and neck, liver or kidney cancer. The CDR3 loop reads CASSFGPRGASGELFF. At the DNA level, the sequence is TGTGCCAGCAGCTTTGGCCCCAGGGGCGCTTCCGGGGAGCTGTTTTTT.